These 30 T cell receptor beta chains originate from one sample sequenced in a study of blood T cell repertoires in COVID-19. Only in-frame clones appear in the TCRdb table, and some are missing; sequencing was by immunoSEQ multiplex PCR. The sample includes 210,000 or so clones, more than 80% of them seen just once. Specimen: PBMCs or T cells enriched from blood (not recorded which). These TCRs come from a man aged 55 to 70 who had recovered from COVID-19.

The chain couples TRBV24-1 to TRBJ1-1; D unclear. CDR1 and CDR2 (germline): KGHDR, SFDVKD. The CDR3 is made up of 13 amino acids. Trimming pared 3 bases from V and 3 bases from J, leaving 7 bases between. The CDR3 DNA reads as TGTGCCACCAGTGATACAATGGACACTGAAGCTTTCTTT. Translation: CATSDTMDTEAFF.

The chain recombines TRBV7-2 with TRBJ2-7, with D tentatively TRBD1 (7 bases). CDR3 length: 13 amino acids. Germline V lookup: CDR1 SGHTA, CDR2 FQGNSA. V lost 5 bases, J lost 3 bases, and 11 bases lay in between. This CDR3 reads CASSQGGIYEQYF. The CDR3 DNA reads TGTGCCAGCAGCCAGGGGGGTATCTACGAGCAGTACTTC.

This clone was observed once. A read error may account for a junction end that differs from germline. In DNA, the CDR3 is TGTGCTAGCAGCGATTCGGGACAGAACGGCGAGCAGTACTTC. It encodes CASSDSGQNGEQYF. This chain joins TRBV7-7 and TRBJ2-7, with TRBD1 identical over 7 bases. The CDR3 length is 14 residues. The germline V gene has CDR1 SSHAT and CDR2 FNYEAQ (reference sequence).

The chain employs TRBV7-2 and TRBJ2-2; D may be TRBD1 (6 bases). The CDR3 runs 14 residues. Germline-derived CDR1 and CDR2 are SGHTA and FQGNSA. Trimming cost V 8 bases and J 7 bases, with 17 bases left between them. Here the CDR3 reads CASRVARDIGELFF. The DNA of the CDR3 is TGTGCCAGCCGAGTGGCCAGGGACATCGGGGAGCTGTTTTTT.

In the case of this clone: Because the CDR3's place on the DNA is in doubt, the DNA is left out and the CDR3 is given as listed by TCRdb. This chain links TRBV5-1 with TRBJ2-7; whether TRBD1, the table's D call, matches the DNA was not checked. The CDR3 is 14 residues long, ends included. CDR1 and CDR2 (germline): SGHRS, YFSETQ. The CDR3 here is CASSLFGTGSLEYF.

The J gene is TRBJ1-2, the V gene TRBV5-6; TRBD1 might be the D (5 bases). CDR1 SGHDT and CDR2 YYEEEE come from the germline V gene. Trimming stripped 4 bases from V and 2 bases from J, with 21 bases between. The CDR3 totals 17 residues. The CDR3 coding sequence is TGTGCCAGCAGCCCAACCCTACGACAGAAACCAAACTATGGCTACACCTTC. Translating it yields CASSPTLRQKPNYGYTF. Supplemented by reference TRBV5-6 and TRBJ1-2, the full variable domain reads DAGVTQSPTHLIKTRGQQVTLRCSPKSGHDTVSWYQQALGQGPQFIFQYYEEEERQRGNFPDRFSGHQFPNYSSELNVNALLLGDSALYLCASSPTLRQKPNYGYTFGSGTRLTVV.

The chain uses TRBV5-1 and TRBJ2-7, with TRBD1 identical over 7 bases. V dropped 4 bases and J dropped 3; count of bases not matched to a gene: 10. The CDR3 runs 15 residues. In germline, CDR1 is SGHRS, CDR2 YFSETQ. The CDR3 here is CASSKGTVTFYEQYF. The CDR3 nucleotides read TGCGCCAGCAGCAAGGGGACAGTCACTTTCTACGAGCAGTACTTC.

The gene calls are TRBV6-6 and TRBJ1-2; D unresolved. The CDR3 covers 14 residues. The germline CDR1 and CDR2 sequences are MNHNY and SVGAGI (reference sequence). Trimming cost V 6 bases and J 2 bases, with 13 bases left between them. The CDR3 sequence is CASSYILENYGYTF. CDR3 DNA sequence: TGTGCCAGCAGCTACATCCTAGAAAACTATGGCTACACCTTC.

The chain carries TRBV12-5 and TRBJ1-1, with a tentative D call TRBD1 (6 bases). Germline values: CDR1 LGHNT, CDR2 FRNRAP. The CDR3 is 13 amino acids. V dropped 2 bases and J dropped 7 bases, with 11 bases sitting between them. CDR3 in DNA: TGTGCTAGTGGTTTGATAGGACAGTTTGAAGCTTTCTTT. Translated: CASGLIGQFEAFF.

The V and J genes are TRBV2 and TRBJ1-1; weak D call: TRBD1 (5 bases). Germline CDR1 and CDR2: SNHLY and FYNNEI. Trimming left V 3 bases short and J 5 bases short, with 10 bases between. The CDR3 length is 13 residues. CDR3 DNA sequence: TGTGCCAGCAGTGAGAGCAGGGAAACTGAAGCTTTCTTT. This translates into CASSESRETEAFF.

The CDR3: CASSMVGGPRNTGELFF. DNA of the CDR3: TGTGCCAGCAGCATGGTGGGGGGGCCCCGGAACACCGGGGAGCTGTTTTTT. This chain uses TRBV19 with TRBJ2-2; D possibly corresponds to TRBD2 (7 bases). The germline V gene encodes CDR1 LNHDA and CDR2 SQIVND (reference sequence). CDR3 size: 17 residues. Trimming took 9 bases from V and 1 from J, leaving 21 bases between them.

The chain joins TRBV2 to TRBJ2-5; 7 bases are shared with TRBD1. V gave up 6 bases and J gave up 3 bases; unmatched junction bases: 7. Germline V gene lookup returns CDR1 SNHLY and CDR2 FYNNEI. This CDR3 region has 14 residues. The CDR3 DNA reads TGTGCCAGCAGGAAAAGAGGGACAGAAGAGACCCAGTACTTC. Translating gives CASRKRGTEETQYF.

This rearrangement joins TRBV7-9 to TRBJ2-3; no firm D call. This CDR3 region has 14 residues. The germline gives CDR1 SEHNR, CDR2 FQNEAQ (reference sequence). V lost 2 bases and J lost 0, with 6 bases in between. In DNA form, the CDR3 reads TGTGCCAGCAGCTTATCCAGGAGCACAGATACGCAGTATTTT. Amino acids: CASSLSRSTDTQYF.

A few counts support this clone. The chain uses TRBV7-9 and TRBJ2-7, with 11 positions matching TRBD1. This CDR3 is 15 amino acids long. V gave up 5 bases and J gave up 2 bases; unmatched junction bases: 5. Germline lookup yields CDR1 SEHNR and CDR2 FQNEAQ (reference sequence). The CDR3 region has the DNA TGTGCCAGCAGCACTCCGGGACAGGGGGCCTACGAGCAGTACTTC. Protein sequence: CASSTPGQGAYEQYF.

The chain has TRBV12-5 and TRBJ2-7; a possible D gene is TRBD1 (5 bases). The germline gives CDR1 LGHNT, CDR2 FRNRAP. CDR3 length: 15 residues. The V end was cut by 0 bases, the J end by 2 bases, with 11 bases between. The CDR3 DNA reads TGTGCTAGTGGTTTGGTAAGGGCAGGGACCTACGAGCAGTACTTC. Its protein is CASGLVRAGTYEQYF.

The chain carries TRBV4-2 and TRBJ1-1; the match to TRBD1 covers 7 bases. Losses at the gene ends were 3 bases for V and 0 bases for J; bases not matched to a gene: 7. The CDR3 loop spans 16 amino acids. Germline-derived CDR1 and CDR2 are LGHNA and YNFKEQ. The CDR3 sequence is CASSQTGQNLNTEAFF. The CDR3, as DNA: TGTGCCAGCAGCCAGACGGGACAGAATTTGAACACTGAAGCTTTCTTT.

The gene calls are TRBV6-2 or TRBV6-3 and TRBJ2-1; the match to TRBD2 covers 14 bases. This CDR3 region has 16 residues. With V trimmed by 2 bases and J by 8 bases, 5 bases remained unmatched. Germline CDR1 MNHEY, CDR2 SVGEGT. The CDR3, as DNA: TGTGCCAGCAGTTACCGCCGACTAGCGGGGGGGGATGAGCAGTTCTTC. Protein sequence: CASSYRRLAGGDEQFF.

The chain carries TRBV11-2 and TRBJ1-1; 8 positions agree with TRBD1. J lost 3 bases, V lost 4 bases, and 1 base had no gene match. Germline V gene lookup returns CDR1 SGHAT and CDR2 FQNNGV. This CDR3 is 13 amino acids long. DNA for the CDR3: TGTGCCAGCAGCTCGGACAGGGACACTGAAGCTTTCTTT. Translating it yields CASSSDRDTEAFF.

This chain joins TRBV14 and TRBJ2-2, with TRBD2 as a possible D gene (5 bases). CDR3 length equals 17 residues. Germline CDR1 reads SGHDN; CDR2 reads FVKESK. Deletions cut 5 bases from V and 7 bases from J, with 23 bases between. The CDR3: CASSEEPFELTNGELFF. In DNA, the CDR3 is TGTGCCAGCAGCGAGGAGCCCTTCGAGCTGACTAACGGGGAGCTGTTTTTT.

This chain uses TRBV29-1 with TRBJ1-2; TRBD1 might be the D (6 bases). The CDR3 is 16 residues long. Trimming left V 6 bases short and J 6 bases short, with 26 bases between. Looked up from germline, CDR1 is SQVTM and CDR2 is ANQGSEA. The CDR3 spells CSVATPYDRPLDGYTF. The CDR3 nucleotides are TGCAGCGTCGCGACCCCCTACGACAGGCCCCTCGATGGCTACACCTTC.

This clone has a handful of counts. This chain links TRBV12-3 or TRBV12-4 with TRBJ1-2; D is undetermined. CDR3 size: 13 residues. V was cut by 5 bases and J by 5 bases, with 12 bases left in between. CDR3 bases: TGTGCCAGCAGTAATCAGCGCAGATATGGCTACACCTTC. Its translation: CASSNQRRYGYTF.

This chain connects TRBV4-3 to TRBJ1-3, with 8 bases fitting TRBD1. The J segment lost 1 base and the V segment lost 1 base, leaving 6 bases of the junction unmatched. This CDR3 comprises 17 residues. Germline V gene sequence: CDR1 LGHNA, CDR2 YSLEER. The DNA of the CDR3 is TGCGCCAGCAGCCAAGGGTGGACAGGGAGGTCTGGAAACACCATATATTTT. Amino acids: CASSQGWTGRSGNTIYF.

This clone was picked up one time. V and J are TRBV25-1 and TRBJ1-2; TRBD1 matches at 9 bases. V shed 2 bases and J 4 bases; nucleotides not matched to a gene: 8. This CDR3 spans 16 amino acids. In germline, CDR1 is MGHDK, CDR2 SYGVNS. CDR3 bases: TGTGCCAGCAGTGAAGGCCCCCGGACAGGGGTCTATGGCTACACCTTC. Its protein is CASSEGPRTGVYGYTF.

The gene calls are TRBV5-1 and TRBJ1-1; 10 bases agree with TRBD1. Germline CDR1 reads SGHRS; CDR2 reads YFSETQ. J gave up 1 base and V 0 bases, and 9 bases lay outside the gene matches. This CDR3 has 18 amino acids. CDR3 amino acids: CASSLVFGTGVKNTEAFF. The CDR3 coding sequence is TGCGCCAGCAGCTTGGTTTTCGGGACAGGGGTTAAGAACACTGAAGCTTTCTTT.

V is TRBV27 and J is TRBJ2-7, with 10 positions matching TRBD2. The V segment lost 4 bases and the J segment 4 bases; nucleotides outside the gene matches: 7. CDR3 length: 15 residues. The V gene's germline CDR1 is MNHEY and CDR2 SMNVEV (reference sequence). The CDR3 here is CASSYDSGGRYEQYF. The CDR3 nucleotides read TGTGCCAGCAGTTATGATAGCGGGGGGCGGTACGAGCAGTACTTC.

CDR3 sequence (DNA): TGTGCCAGCTCACCATCGGGACAGAACACTGAAGCTTTCTTT. It is translated as CASSPSGQNTEAFF. The chain links TRBV18 to TRBJ1-1; possible D gene TRBD1, 6 bases. This CDR3 comprises 14 residues. The germline gives CDR1 KGHSH, CDR2 LQKENI. The ends were cut back, 2 bases at V and 1 base at J, with 8 bases in the middle.

The chain has TRBV4-2 and TRBJ2-5; 13 positions match TRBD2. The germline V gene encodes CDR1 LGHNA and CDR2 YNFKEQ. This CDR3 has 15 amino acids. The ends lost 4 bases at V and 4 bases at J; junction bases unmatched: 3. The CDR3 region is CASSRRLAGGETQYF. In nucleotides, the CDR3 is TGTGCCAGCAGCCGCCGACTAGCGGGGGGAGAGACCCAGTACTTC.

The rearrangement joins TRBV10-3 to TRBJ1-2; 9 nucleotides match TRBD1. Germline CDR1 and CDR2: ENHRY and SYGVKD. The ends lost 5 bases at V and 1 base at J; junction bases unmatched: 8. The CDR3 is 16 amino acids. Written as DNA, the CDR3 is TGTGCCATCAGTCAACCCGCGGGACAGGGTAACTATGGCTACACCTTC. Residues: CAISQPAGQGNYGYTF.

The chain uses TRBV13 and TRBJ1-1; D remains unclear. This CDR3 has 14 residues. V shed 3 bases and J shed 2 bases, with 10 bases lying between them. CDR1 is PRHDT, CDR2 FYEKMQ, per germline (reference sequence). This CDR3 is CASSFGSGNTEAFF. DNA of the CDR3: TGTGCCAGCAGCTTTGGATCAGGTAACACTGAAGCTTTCTTT.

This chain joins TRBV4-1 and TRBJ2-3, with D possibly TRBD2 on 5 matching bases. This CDR3 has 14 residues. Trimming took off 4 bases at V and 0 bases at J, with 8 bases between the two ends. Germline lookup yields CDR1 MGHRA and CDR2 YSYEKL. Here the CDR3 reads CASSPGLSTDTQYF. CDR3 nucleotides: TGCGCCAGCAGCCCGGGATTGAGCACAGATACGCAGTATTTT.